This T cell receptor beta chain came from a study of HIV-infected patients and healthy controls (dated 2014 in TCRdb). Broadly, across the study: The study tested whether deep TCR repertoire sequencing of HIV patients' small blood samples could capture immune perturbation and reconstitution. Broad study findings and their caveats: Pairing of alpha and beta chains was not determined in the samples. The study cohorts differed slightly in age and sex profile, but those differences did not account for the observed differences in diversity. HLA typing of donors was not performed in the study. Significantly different mean usage between HIV-infected patients and controls was observed for eight alpha and eight beta V genes. HIV-infected repertoires had significantly higher mean Gini indices than controls, possibly reflecting oligoclonality. Rare events from HIV-infected data received too much weight under size-matching, and comparisons were complicated by unequal numbers of distinct sequences between patients and controls. Only sixteen HIV-infected individuals were processed, which the authors considered a major limit on how widely the findings apply. In HIV-infected patients, the apparent post-therapy recovery of the Gini index was not replicated in size-matched repertoire data. Healthy controls shared more CDR3s between individuals than HIV+ patients, by Jaccard index and by count of highly shared sequences. During therapy, a significant decrease in frequency was seen for HIV-associated CDR3s, whereas no significant change was found for CMV-associated CDR3s, although most of them became more frequent. Sequencing depth was restricted by the use of whole blood, which also prevented the dynamics of distinct T-cell subpopulations from being separated. Alpha-chain CDR3s from MAIT cells occurred at high frequency in healthy controls but were severely depleted in HIV+ repertoires. Compared with untreated HIV+ repertoires, healthy control repertoires had roughly threefold more distinct CDR3s and a higher Shannon diversity.

Reverse transcription of approximately 540 ng RNA was performed with SuperScript III using primers directed against the alpha and beta constant regions. Alpha and beta chain libraries were generated separately via chain-specific third strand synthesis with multiplexing indices. In the protocol, all rearrangements within a chain were amplified with a single primer pair so that primer bias was avoided, and molecular barcodes were added to each cDNA molecule. Purified cDNA was joined by T4 RNA Ligase 1 to a 5' RACE adapter carrying a random hexamer and the SP2 sequencing primer site. With slow temperature ramps used to favor optimal annealing, second strand synthesis was primed from the SP2 site with Phusion polymerase. Each molecule's 12-nucleotide barcode consisted of two random hexamer sequences, both added before amplification and joined together. A brief initial PCR introduced P5 and P7 adapter elements together with a second index, and a roughly 25-cycle amplification PCR using P5s and P7 primers was subsequently performed. Libraries received about 30 PCR cycles in total, were quantified on a Qubit, sized on a Bioanalyzer, and diluted to 4 nM. Normalized libraries were sequenced on an Illumina MiSeq with 2 x 250 paired-end kits. Reverse transcription reactions were cleaned up on MinElute columns and eluted into around 10 ul Tris-Cl. Adapter ligations were incubated for 23 hours at 16 degrees C and subsequently purified with AMPure XP beads at a 1:1 ratio. Processing in the source paper ran as follows. Demultiplexed FASTQ files were processed with a modified Decombinator by which V, J, insert and barcode information was output. Any sequence that shared a barcode yet differed from the dominant sequence was discarded as an error, and the number of original cDNA molecules was estimated by counting barcodes clustered at Levenshtein distance 3. Downstream analyses used R packages ineq, vegan, igraph and RCytoscape, with IMGT nomenclature and CDR3 definitions. V gene usage was calculated across distinct sequences, with every TCR tallied a single time to avoid skew from clonal expansion. Whenever two unique CDR3 amino acid sequences within a donor differed by a single Levenshtein edit, similarity networks linked them. In the repertoires, a search was made for a compiled set of published HIV-specific CDR3s (about 92 alpha, several hundred beta) and CMV-specific CDR3s (roughly 12 alpha, 250 or so beta). It was shown by random subsampling to size-matched repertoires that the decreased diversity of patients was not caused by their lower sequence numbers. Starting from the raw public reads, TCRdb applied fastp trimming at Q25, assembled clones with MiXCR and retained in-frame beta chains. CDR3 protein duplicates are merged, each entry listing the most common genes and DNA. For this entry, the V and J calls and clone size follow TCRdb and not the study's own pipeline. In all, the sample holds some 25,000 distinct CDR3 sequences, and approximately 9% of those were seen once. The ten biggest clones cover approximately 3.9% of the sample.

From cysteine to phenylalanine, the CDR3 is 15 amino acids long. The DNA shown is the 45-base CDR3, in frame from base 1. The germline V gene gives CDR1 as SGHRS and CDR2 as YFSETQ. From V the trimming removes 3 bases and from J it removes 5 bases, while the gene matches leave 8 bases of the junction unaccounted for. Since whole blood was used without any cell fractionation, the repertoire reflected all peripheral T cells in unsorted form. As controls, roughly 9 uninfected healthy donors were sampled, and a few of those donors gave samples twice, approximately 12 weeks apart. For RNA extraction, 2.5 ml of peripheral blood was drawn into Tempus tubes. Residual genomic DNA was removed with the TURBO-DNase kit and globin mRNA was depleted with GLOBINclear. The table lists this clonotype with many counts. Its specific antigen is unknown. No base quality values were provided; no much bigger clone lies one nucleotide off.

This receptor was taken from an adult in good health. The chain is assembled from TRBV5-1 and TRBJ2-3; TRBD2 lines up with 8 middle nucleotides. Sequenced input: blood. The sequence in DNA is TGCGCCAGCAGCTGGCGACTAGCGTCGGAAGATACGCAGTATTTT. This gives the protein CASSWRLASEDTQYF.